The 28 T cell receptor beta chains below were found in one sample sequenced in a study of response to subunit inactivated influenza vaccine. TCRdb reanalysed the RT-PCR reads using MiXCR and keeps one entry per CDR3 protein. This table has 610,000 or so distinct CDR3 sequences, roughly 15% appearing once. The sequencing used PBMCs from blood, collected 11 to 12 days after vaccination. Receptors were obtained from a man aged 45-60 years who received an inactivated influenza vaccine.

This clonotype was detected a few times. This chain uses TRBV13 with TRBJ1-2; maybe TRBD1 (5 bases). Germline V gene sequence: CDR1 PRHDT, CDR2 FYEKMQ (reference sequence). There are 14 residues in the CDR3. Trimming cost V 2 bases and J 4 bases, with 11 bases left between them. The CDR3: CASSLRQSSYGYTF. CDR3 bases: TGTGCCAGCAGCTTAAGACAGAGTTCCTATGGCTACACCTTC.

This clonotype was observed a few times. The chain uses TRBV7-7 and TRBJ2-5; 10 bases agree with TRBD2. Germline CDR1 is SSHAT and CDR2 is FNYEAQ (reference sequence). V dropped 2 bases and J dropped 5; count of bases not matched to a gene: 5. CDR3 length equals 15 residues. CDR3 nucleotide sequence: TGTGCCAGCAGCTTAAACCCAGCGGGAGGGGAGACCCAGTACTTC. Encoded protein: CASSLNPAGGETQYF. Complete variable domain (other parts from reference TRBV7-7 and TRBJ2-5): GAGVSQSPRYKVTKRGQDVTLRCDPISSHATLYWYQQALGQGPEFLTYFNYEAQPDKSGLPSDRFSAERPEGSISTLTIQRTEQRDSAMYRCASSLNPAGGETQYFGPGTRLLVL.

J is TRBJ2-5 and V is TRBV5-1; D ambiguous. V was pared by 0 bases and J by 4 bases, with 13 bases between. CDR3 length equals 15 residues. From germline, CDR1 is SGHRS and CDR2 YFSETQ. CDR3 coding DNA: TGCGCCAGCAGCTTGGCACCCTCTAGGAGAGAGACCCAGTACTTC. Encoded protein: CASSLAPSRRETQYF.

The CDR3, as DNA: TGTGCCAGCAGCTTAGGTAGCTGGAGTGTAGAGACCCAGTACTTC. This translates into CASSLGSWSVETQYF. The V and J genes are TRBV7-2 and TRBJ2-5; unclear D gene. V lost 1 base and J 4 bases, leaving 13 bases between the germline ends. The CDR3 is made up of 15 amino acids. CDR1 and CDR2 (germline): SGHTA, FQGNSA. Using reference TRBV7-2 and TRBJ2-5 for the parts outside the CDR3, the full variable domain is GAGVSQSPSNKVTEKGKDVELRCDPISGHTALYWYRQSLGQGLEFLIYFQGNSAPDKSGLPSDRFSAERTGGSVSTLTIQRTQQEDSAVYLCASSLGSWSVETQYFGPGTRLLVL.

The genes are TRBV5-1 and TRBJ2-1; 9 bases fit TRBD1. Trimming at V came to 0 bases and at J to 6 bases, leaving 4 bases not matched to a gene. The germline CDR1 and CDR2 sequences are SGHRS and YFSETQ. The CDR3 loop spans 15 amino acids. The chain's CDR3 is CASSLVGQGSNEQFF. The CDR3 DNA follows: TGCGCCAGCAGCTTGGTGGGACAGGGATCCAATGAGCAGTTCTTC.

A few counts support this clonotype. CDR3 nucleotides: TGTGCCAGCTCACCCGACGACTACTACGAGCAGTACTTC. Encoded protein: CASSPDDYYEQYF. The chain joins TRBV18 to TRBJ2-7; D may be TRBD2 (5 bases). Trimming pared 3 bases from V and 3 bases from J, leaving 9 bases between. Germline lookup yields CDR1 KGHSH and CDR2 LQKENI. The CDR3 has 13 residues. Full variable domain (missing parts from reference TRBV18 and TRBJ2-7): NAGVMQNPRHLVRRRGQEARLRCSPMKGHSHVYWYRQLPEEGLKFMVYLQKENIIDESGMPKERFSAEFPKEGPSILRIQQVVRGDSAAYFCASSPDDYYEQYFGPGTRLTVT.

This clonotype was detected only a few times. The rearrangement links TRBV7-2 to TRBJ2-2; 9 bases are shared with TRBD1. There are 17 residues in the CDR3. V lost 4 bases to trimming and J lost 5 bases; unmatched junction nucleotides: 11. Germline V CDR1 and CDR2: SGHTA, FQGNSA. CDR3 sequence: CASSSHGQGRRTGELFF. CDR3 bases: TGTGCCAGCAGCTCCCATGGACAGGGGAGACGGACCGGGGAGCTGTTTTTT.

In its sample, this clonotype was seen a few times. The rearrangement links TRBV5-1 to TRBJ2-5; 8 nucleotides agree with TRBD1. With V trimmed by 5 bases and J by 0 bases, 6 bases remained unmatched. This CDR3 contains 15 residues. CDR1 and CDR2 from the germline V gene are SGHRS and YFSETQ. The CDR3 DNA follows: TGCGCCAGCAGGGACGGACAGGGCGACCAAGAGACCCAGTACTTC. Protein sequence: CASRDGQGDQETQYF. The full variable domain, with the rest looked up from reference TRBV5-1 and TRBJ2-5, is KAGVTQTPRYLIKTRGQQVTLSCSPISGHRSVSWYQQTPGQGLQFLFEYFSETQRNKGNFPGRFSGRQFSNSRSEMNVSTLELGDSALYLCASRDGQGDQETQYFGPGTRLLVL.

This clonotype was observed a few times. J is TRBJ2-3 and V is TRBV28; D ambiguous. Germline V gene sequence: CDR1 MDHEN, CDR2 SYDVKM. V dropped 7 bases and J dropped 5 bases, with 10 bases sitting between them. This CDR3 is 12 amino acids long. DNA of the CDR3: TGTGCCAGCACGTTATCGGGAGATACGCAGTATTTT. This encodes CASTLSGDTQYF.

The V and J genes are TRBV6-2 or TRBV6-3 and TRBJ2-1; 8 bases fit TRBD2. Germline V lookup: CDR1 MNHEY, CDR2 SVGEGT. V shed 5 bases, J shed 5 bases, and the junction held 11 bases outside the gene matches. The CDR3 covers 16 residues. The CDR3 DNA sequence: TGTGCCAGCAGTAACCCGACTAGCGCCAGTAACAATGAGCAGTTCTTC. It yields the protein CASSNPTSASNNEQFF.

This clonotype was found a few times. J is TRBJ1-2 and V is TRBV7-9; D unresolved. Trimming removed 4 bases at V and 1 base at J, with 7 bases between. CDR3 length equals 13 residues. CDR1 and CDR2 (germline): SEHNR, FQNEAQ (reference sequence). CDR3 in DNA: TGTGCCAGCAGCTCCGACCATAACTATGGCTACACCTTC. This sequence encodes CASSSDHNYGYTF.

The rearrangement links TRBV10-3 to TRBJ1-1; 9 bases agree with TRBD1. V lost 6 bases and J lost 4; bases outside the gene matches: 6. The CDR3 has 14 amino acids. CDR1 ENHRY and CDR2 SYGVKD come from the germline V gene. This CDR3 reads CAISRTGVSTEAFF. For the CDR3, the DNA is TGTGCCATCAGCCGGACAGGGGTGAGCACTGAAGCTTTCTTT.

This clonotype was counted only a few times. The chain has TRBV12-3 or TRBV12-4 and TRBJ1-2; 7 nucleotides line up with TRBD1. After removal of 4 bases from V and 0 bases from J, the junction contained 2 bases not matched to a gene. The CDR3 is made up of 14 amino acids. The CDR3 sequence is CASSYRGSNYGYTF. The CDR3 bases are TGTGCCAGCAGTTACAGGGGATCTAACTATGGCTACACCTTC.

The table lists this clonotype with a few counts. CDR3 sequence: CASSLWTADTQYF. The CDR3 DNA reads TGTGCCAGCAGCTTATGGACTGCAGATACGCAGTATTTT. The chain is built from TRBV7-2 and TRBJ2-3; D may be TRBD2 (5 bases). V lost 2 bases to trimming and J lost 4 bases, with 7 bases between them. CDR1 and CDR2 (germline): SGHTA, FQGNSA. This CDR3 is 13 amino acids long.

This clonotype was seen only a few times. The chain couples TRBV29-1 to TRBJ2-2; D is undetermined. Trimming took off 6 bases at V and 5 bases at J, with 13 bases between the two ends. Germline V gene data show CDR1 as SQVTM and CDR2 as ANQGSEA. The CDR3 extends over 13 amino acids. The CDR3 DNA reads TGCAGCGTATGGCAGGAAAAAACCGGGGAGCTGTTTTTT. Translation: CSVWQEKTGELFF.

The genes are TRBV3-1 and TRBJ1-6, with a tentative D call TRBD1 (5 bases). Trimming took off 4 bases at V and 5 bases at J, with 9 bases between the two ends. Germline CDR1 LGHDT, CDR2 YNNKEL (reference sequence). The CDR3 sequence is 14 residues long. The CDR3, as DNA: TGTGCCAGCAGCCTCCGGGGGGATAATTCACCCCTCCACTTT. Translation gives CASSLRGDNSPLHF.

This clonotype was found a few times. The genes are TRBV7-9 and TRBJ1-1; TRBD1 matches 9 bases. The CDR3 has 16 amino acids. Germline CDR1 reads SEHNR; CDR2 reads FQNEAQ (reference sequence). J gave up 2 bases and V 4 bases, and 8 bases lay outside the gene matches. The CDR3 loop is CASSSLPGQGNTEAFF. CDR3 nucleotide sequence: TGTGCCAGCAGCTCACTTCCGGGACAGGGAAACACTGAAGCTTTCTTT.

There are a few counts of this clonotype. CDR3 protein: CASSINRGDNSPLHF. In DNA, the CDR3 is TGTGCCAGTAGTATCAACCGGGGAGACAATTCACCCCTCCACTTT. The chain uses TRBV19 and TRBJ1-6; D is uncertain. The CDR3 loop spans 15 amino acids. Germline CDR1 reads LNHDA; CDR2 reads SQIVND (reference sequence). The ends were cut back, 3 bases at V and 7 bases at J, with 13 bases in the middle.

This clonotype has a handful of counts. V usage is TRBV11-1 and J usage is TRBJ2-5, with D possibly matching TRBD1 (7 bases). Germline-derived CDR1 and CDR2 are SGHAT and FQDESV (reference sequence). There are 20 residues in the CDR3. Trimming pared 4 bases from V and 1 base from J, leaving 28 bases between. The CDR3 bases are TGTGCCAGCAGCTCAGAATGGAGGGACAGAGGCTTCCCACTCCAAGAGACCCAGTACTTC. It translates to CASSSEWRDRGFPLQETQYF.

This clonotype was observed a handful of times. The rearrangement joins TRBV11-3 to TRBJ2-2; 8 bases map to TRBD1. This CDR3 comprises 16 residues. The trim removed 4 bases at V and 4 bases at J, leaving 8 bases unmatched. Germline V gene sequence: CDR1 SGHNT, CDR2 YENEEA. CDR3 residues: CASSSTGGWGTGELFF. CDR3 DNA sequence: TGTGCCAGCAGCTCTACAGGGGGTTGGGGCACCGGGGAGCTGTTTTTT.

This clonotype was counted a few times. The rearrangement links TRBV20-1 to TRBJ2-1, with 9 bases lining up with TRBD1. CDR1 is DFQATT and CDR2 is SNEGSKA in the germline V gene (reference sequence). The length of the CDR3 is 15 residues. Losses at the gene ends were 2 bases for V and 6 bases for J; bases not matched to a gene: 8. The CDR3 DNA sequence: TGCAGTGCTAGACAGGACAGGGGATATGGCAATGAGCAGTTCTTC. Its protein product is CSARQDRGYGNEQFF.

This clonotype appeared many times. The V call is TRBV5-5, the J call TRBJ1-2; the D is unclear. This CDR3 comprises 15 residues. Deletions cut 3 bases from V and 3 bases from J, with 15 bases between. Germline V CDR1 and CDR2: SGHKS, YYEKEE (reference sequence). The CDR3 region is CASSSAPTVHYGYTF. In DNA, the CDR3 is TGTGCCAGCAGCTCCGCCCCGACCGTCCACTATGGCTACACCTTC.

This clonotype occurred a few times. The chain joins TRBV7-9 to TRBJ2-5; D ambiguous. Germline V CDR1 and CDR2: SEHNR, FQNEAQ (reference sequence). V lost 10 bases and J lost 5, with 17 bases in between. This CDR3 has 13 amino acids. CDR3 coding DNA: TGTGCCACCACCATCTCCGCCTCGGAGACCCAGTACTTC. It translates to CATTISASETQYF.

The rearrangement joins TRBV12-3 or TRBV12-4 to TRBJ2-3; the D is unclear. V shed 4 bases and J shed 5 bases, with 16 bases lying between them. This CDR3 comprises 15 residues. The CDR3 bases are TGTGCCAGCAGTTCCTCCAGAAACCTTGGAGATACGCAGTATTTT. Amino acid sequence: CASSSSRNLGDTQYF.

A few counts support this clonotype. The CDR3 DNA reads as TGTGCCTGGAGTACAATCCACAGGGGGCGGACTGAAGCTTTCTTT. Residues: CAWSTIHRGRTEAFF. The V call is TRBV30, the J call TRBJ1-1; 9 nucleotides align to TRBD1. The CDR3 is made up of 15 amino acids. Per germline, CDR1 GTSNPN and CDR2 SVGIG (reference sequence). The junction had 9 bases not matched to a gene; V was cut back by 2 bases and J by 5 bases. The full variable domain, completed using reference TRBV30 and TRBJ1-1, is SQTIHQWPATLVQPVGSPLSLECTVEGTSNPNLYWYRQAAGRGLQLLFYSVGIGQISSEVPQNLSASRPQDRQFILSSKKLLLSDSGFYLCAWSTIHRGRTEAFFGQGTRLTVV.

The genes are TRBV6-1 and TRBJ2-7; 11 nucleotides align to TRBD2. The J segment lost 2 bases and the V segment lost 6 bases, leaving 6 bases of the junction unmatched. This CDR3 region has 15 residues. Germline loops: CDR1 MNHNS, CDR2 SASEGT. Written as DNA, the CDR3 is TGTGCCAGCAGCCTGACTAGCGGGGATACCTACGAGCAGTACTTC. This gives the protein CASSLTSGDTYEQYF.

Only a few counts were recorded for this clonotype. V gene TRBV12-3 or TRBV12-4 combines with J gene TRBJ2-5; a weak D match, TRBD2 (6 bases). The CDR3 totals 13 residues. V lost 4 bases and J 6 bases, leaving 12 bases between the germline ends. CDR3 coding DNA: TGTGCCAGCAGTTGGGGGGAGTTGAAGACCCAGTACTTC. It yields the protein CASSWGELKTQYF.

This clonotype was detected ten times or more. The chain combines TRBV12-3 or TRBV12-4 with TRBJ1-2; D is undetermined. This CDR3 is 11 amino acids long. V lost 6 bases and J 4 bases, leaving 6 bases between the germline ends. As DNA, the CDR3 is TGTGCCAGCAGGAGAGGCTATGGCTACACCTTC. Translated: CASRRGYGYTF.